One and the same sample provided the 24 T cell receptor beta chains below, sequenced in a study of CD8+CD57+ T cells in acquired aplastic anemia. Whoever was chosen for sequencing had shown CD8+CD57+ cell expansion by flow cytometry. TCR beta VDJ and CDR3 were profiled, and genomic DNA was the template. TCRdb re-called the reads with MiXCR, one entry per CDR3 protein. Altogether under 250,000 distinct CDR3 sequences are present, 50% to 70% being singletons, with the ten largest covering roughly 61%. The sample taken for sequencing was sorted CD4+, CD8+, or CD8+CD57+ T cells (not recorded which) from PBMCs. The receptor set was obtained from a human donor with aplastic anemia.

The chain has TRBV2 and TRBJ2-3; perhaps TRBD2 as D (5 bases). The CDR3 is 13 amino acids. CDR1 SNHLY and CDR2 FYNNEI come from the germline V gene. Trimming shortened V by 7 bases and J by 5 bases, and 13 bases separated the two germline ends. The CDR3: CASNDGVVDTQYF. The DNA for the CDR3 is TGTGCCAGCAACGACGGGGTGGTAGATACGCAGTATTTT.

About this clonotype itself: Its ends do not fully match the called genes, so a read error is possible. The V and J genes are TRBV5-1 and TRBJ1-5; D not resolved. This CDR3 spans 15 amino acids. Germline assignment: CDR1 SGHRS and CDR2 YFSETQ. The DNA of the CDR3 is TGTGCCAGCAGCTTATGGGTCAGGTGGGATCAGCCCCAGCATTTT. It is translated as CASSLWVRWDQPQHF.

The CDR3 reads CASSTPGTGTVEQYF. CDR3 DNA sequence: TGTGCCAGCAGCACTCCCGGGACAGGGACCGTCGAGCAGTATTTT. The chain couples TRBV7-8 to TRBJ2-3, with 9 positions matching TRBD1. The CDR3 sequence is 15 residues long. CDR1 and CDR2 from the germline V gene are SGHVS and FQNEAQ. Trimming at V came to 5 bases and at J to 11 bases, leaving 14 bases not matched to a gene.

The J gene is TRBJ2-7, the V gene TRBV10-1; possibly TRBD1 or TRBD2 for D (5 bases each). This CDR3 comprises 15 residues. CDR1 is WNHNN and CDR2 is SYGVQD in the germline V gene (reference sequence). Trimming removed 5 bases from V and 3 bases from J, with 17 bases in between. The CDR3 nucleotides read TGCGCCAGCAGTCGCACGGGGACCGGTAACTACGAGCAGTACTTC. It encodes CASSRTGTGNYEQYF.

This clonotype occurred a few times. This may be a read error, as it is one base from a much larger clone. The chain links TRBV15 to TRBJ2-1; TRBD1 agrees at 10 bases. V trimming: 3 bases; J trimming: 8 bases; junction bases outside the gene matches: 10. This CDR3 comprises 16 residues. CDR1 and CDR2 from the germline V gene are LNHNV and YYDKDF (reference sequence). CDR3 protein: CATSSSRSGQGHEQFF. As DNA, the CDR3 is TGTGCCACCAGCAGCTCCAGGTCGGGACAGGGGCATGAGCAGTTCTTC.

This clonotype has only one observation. The rearrangement links TRBV7-6 to TRBJ2-5; D gene uncertain. Germline loops: CDR1 SGHVS, CDR2 FNYEAQ. Trimming pared 3 bases from V and 2 bases from J, leaving 13 bases between. The CDR3 loop spans 15 amino acids. The DNA of the CDR3 is TGTGCCAGCAGCTTGGGCCTGGGCAAACAAGAGACCCAGTACTTC. Translation gives CASSLGLGKQETQYF.

For this clonotype: A much larger clonotype is one base distant, so this may be a read error. The J gene is TRBJ2-1, the V gene TRBV12-3 or TRBV12-4; D is uncertain. CDR3 size: 15 residues. Here the CDR3 DNA reads TGTGCCAGCAGTTATTATCCAGACAATCAAGAGACCCAGAACTTC. The encoded protein is CASSYYPDNQETQNF.

This clonotype has a count of ten or more. The rearrangement joins TRBV7-3 to TRBJ2-3; D gene uncertain. V lost 4 bases to trimming and J lost 0 bases, with 11 bases between them. Germline V gene data show CDR1 as SGHTA and CDR2 as FQGTGA. CDR3 length: 15 amino acids. CDR3 in DNA: TGTGCCAGCAGCTCCATTGGCGGAAGCACAGATACGCAGTATTTT. The encoded protein is CASSSIGGSTDTQYF. The full variable domain, completed using reference TRBV7-3 and TRBJ2-3, is GAGVSQTPSNKVTEKGKYVELRCDPISGHTALYWYRQSLGQGPEFLIYFQGTGAADDSGLPNDRFFAVRPEGSVSTLKIQRTERGDSAVYLCASSSIGGSTDTQYFGPGTRLTVL.

The chain has TRBV7-8 and TRBJ2-7; TRBD2 agrees at 7 bases. CDR3 length: 13 amino acids. J gave up 7 bases and V 3 bases, and 6 bases lay outside the gene matches. Germline lookup yields CDR1 SGHVS and CDR2 FQNEAQ. The CDR3 coding sequence is TGTGCCAGCAGCTTGCGGGGGAGGGCTGAGCAGTACTTC. This codes for CASSLRGRAEQYF. Full variable domain (outside the CDR3, taken from reference TRBV7-8 and TRBJ2-7): GAGVSQSPRYKVAKRGQDVALRCDPISGHVSLFWYQQALGQGPEFLTYFQNEAQLDKSGLPSDRFFAERPEGSVSTLKIQRTQQEDSAVYLCASSLRGRAEQYFGPGTRLTVT.

For this clonotype: An end of the junction differs from the germline gene, which may be a read error. V and J are TRBV11-2 and TRBJ2-1; D unresolved. This CDR3 has 15 residues. CDR1 and CDR2 (germline): SGHAT, FQNNGV. The CDR3 loop reads CASSLDGNTYNEQFF. The DNA of the CDR3 is TGCGCCAGCAGCTTAGATGGTAACACCTACAATGAGCAGTTCTTC.

This clonotype has only one observation. The chain combines TRBV29-1 with TRBJ2-7; 9 bases are a match to TRBD1. Germline CDR1 is SQVTM and CDR2 is ANQGSEA. The V and J ends lost 7 bases and 2 bases, in that order; junction bases with no gene match: 3. This CDR3 comprises 12 residues. The CDR3 reads CSAGTGTYEQYF. CDR3 DNA: TGCAGCGCCGGGACAGGGACCTACGAGCAGTACTTC.

The sample holds many counts of this clonotype. This rearrangement joins TRBV4-1 to TRBJ2-1; TRBD2 agrees at 10 bases. With 1 base clipped from V and 10 bases from J, the junction kept 7 bases outside the gene matches. Germline loops: CDR1 MGHRA, CDR2 YSYEKL. The CDR3 is 15 residues long. CDR3 nucleotides: TGCGCCAGCAGCCAAGTTCAACTAGCGGGGACAGAGCAGTTCTTC. Its translation: CASSQVQLAGTEQFF.

The gene calls are TRBV20-1 and TRBJ2-5; 7 bases align to TRBD2. Germline V gives CDR1 DFQATT, CDR2 SNEGSKA (reference sequence). V gave up 5 bases and J gave up 5 bases; unmatched junction bases: 14. The CDR3 is 15 residues long. CDR3 residues: CSAVTRLAQSETQYF. In DNA, the CDR3 is TGCAGTGCTGTAACAAGACTAGCTCAATCGGAGACCCAGTACTTC.

This clonotype has a single count. CDR3 sequence (DNA): TGCAGTGCTAGTCTGGGTAGCGGGGGCTCCTACGAGCAGTACTTC. Translated: CSASLGSGGSYEQYF. The chain is built from TRBV20-1 and TRBJ2-7; 9 positions agree with TRBD2. This CDR3 region has 15 residues. Germline CDR1 reads DFQATT; CDR2 reads SNEGSKA (reference sequence). V lost 3 bases to trimming and J lost 0 bases; unmatched junction nucleotides: 6.

There are a few counts of this clonotype. This CDR3 is CASSIGVVGETQYF. In DNA form, the CDR3 reads TGCGCCAGCAGCATTGGAGTAGTTGGGGAGACCCAGTACTTC. The gene calls are TRBV5-1 and TRBJ2-5; the D is unclear. The CDR3 is made up of 14 amino acids. Germline values: CDR1 SGHRS, CDR2 YFSETQ. V shed 4 bases and J shed 5 bases, with 15 bases lying between them.

The genes are TRBV7-2 and TRBJ2-7; 7 nucleotides align to TRBD2. The CDR3 sequence is 14 residues long. The junction had 8 bases not matched to a gene; V was cut back by 3 bases and J by 6 bases. Per germline, CDR1 SGHTA and CDR2 FQGNSA. CDR3 nucleotide sequence: TGTGCCAGCAGCTTCAGGAGCGGGGTGAGCGAGCAGTACTTC. It specifies CASSFRSGVSEQYF.

Of note for this clonotype: Being one base from a much bigger clone, this may be a read error. The chain recombines TRBV6-6 with TRBJ1-1, with D uncertain. This CDR3 has 14 residues. Germline loops: CDR1 MNHNY, CDR2 SVGAGI (reference sequence). V lost 2 bases to trimming and J lost 0 bases, with 7 bases between them. The CDR3 DNA reads TGTGCCAGCAGTTACCTTCGCTTGAACACTGAAGCTTTCTTT. Translated: CASSYLRLNTEAFF.

This chain uses TRBV12-3 or TRBV12-4 with TRBJ2-7; perhaps D is TRBD1 or TRBD2 (5 bases each). The CDR3 is 14 amino acids. The V gene lost 4 bases and the J gene lost 4 bases, with 14 bases spanning the gap. The DNA of the CDR3 is TGTGCCAGCAGTTCTATAGGGGAGTCTTACGAGCAGTACTTC. It codes for CASSSIGESYEQYF.

The chain combines TRBV7-3 with TRBJ2-5; 12 bases are a match to TRBD2. The CDR3 spans 15 residues. The V segment lost 4 bases and the J segment 5 bases; nucleotides outside the gene matches: 5. Germline V gives CDR1 SGHTA, CDR2 FQGTGA. The CDR3 coding sequence is TGTGCCAGCAGCTCCGCTAGCGGGGGGGTCGAGACCCAGTACTTC. It is translated as CASSSASGGVETQYF. Filled out from reference TRBV7-3 and TRBJ2-5, the complete variable domain reads GAGVSQTPSNKVTEKGKYVELRCDPISGHTALYWYRQSLGQGPEFLIYFQGTGAADDSGLPNDRFFAVRPEGSVSTLKIQRTERGDSAVYLCASSSASGGVETQYFGPGTRLLVL.

This clonotype has a count of ten or more. The gene calls are TRBV30 and TRBJ2-7; 7 bases map to TRBD2. J lost 7 bases, V lost 0 bases, and 6 bases had no gene match. This CDR3 has 13 residues. From germline, CDR1 is GTSNPN and CDR2 SVGIG (reference sequence). CDR3 loop: CAWSVSVAGEQYF. The CDR3 DNA sequence: TGTGCCTGGAGTGTATCTGTAGCGGGTGAGCAGTACTTC.

The CDR3 bases are TGTGCCAGCAGCGTCGACAGGGTAGAAGAGACCCAGTACTTC. The encoded protein is CASSVDRVEETQYF. The chain employs TRBV7-8 and TRBJ2-5; 7 positions agree with TRBD1. J gave up 3 bases and V 5 bases, and 6 bases lay outside the gene matches. The CDR3 has 14 residues. Per the germline V gene, CDR1 is SGHVS and CDR2 is FQNEAQ.

The J gene is TRBJ2-3, the V gene TRBV20-1; 10 nucleotides agree with TRBD2. The CDR3 has 15 residues. Trimming took 5 bases from V and 5 from J; bases not matched to a gene: 10. From germline, CDR1 is DFQATT and CDR2 SNEGSKA (reference sequence). In DNA, the CDR3 is TGCAGTGCTGGTGGGACTAGCGCGGGCCAAGATACGCAGTATTTT. Protein: CSAGGTSAGQDTQYF.

The sample holds many counts of this clonotype. The chain links TRBV6-5 to TRBJ1-2, with a possible D match to TRBD1 (5 bases). This CDR3 has 14 residues. V was pared by 3 bases and J by 6 bases, with 14 bases between. Germline CDR1 and CDR2: MNHEY and SVGAGI. CDR3 region: CASSYGGGPNGYTF. CDR3 nucleotide sequence: TGTGCCAGCAGTTATGGTGGGGGACCTAATGGCTACACCTTC.

The rearrangement links TRBV5-8 to TRBJ1-2, with 7 bases matching TRBD1. The germline gives CDR1 SGHTS, CDR2 YDEGEE. V shed 4 bases and J 2 bases; nucleotides not matched to a gene: 8. This CDR3 contains 15 residues. CDR3 nucleotides: TGTGCCAGCAGCGTACGCGAGACAGGGAACTATGGCTACACCTTC. Protein sequence: CASSVRETGNYGYTF.